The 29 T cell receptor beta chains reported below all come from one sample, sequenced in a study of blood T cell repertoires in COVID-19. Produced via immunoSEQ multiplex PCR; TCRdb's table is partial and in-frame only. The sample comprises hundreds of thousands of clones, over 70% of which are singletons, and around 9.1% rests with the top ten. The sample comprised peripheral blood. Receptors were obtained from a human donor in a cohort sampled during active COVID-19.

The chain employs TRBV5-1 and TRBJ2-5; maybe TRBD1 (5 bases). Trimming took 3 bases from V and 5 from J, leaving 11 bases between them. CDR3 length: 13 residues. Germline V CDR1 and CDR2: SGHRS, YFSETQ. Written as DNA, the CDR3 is TGCGCCAGCAGCTCCTTGTACAGGGAGACCCAGTACTTC. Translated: CASSSLYRETQYF.

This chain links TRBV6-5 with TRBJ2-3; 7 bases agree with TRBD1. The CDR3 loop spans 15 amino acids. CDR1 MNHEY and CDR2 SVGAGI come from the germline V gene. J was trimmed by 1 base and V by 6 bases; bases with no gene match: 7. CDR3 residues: CASSQGGAGTDTQYF. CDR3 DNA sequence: TGTGCCAGCAGCCAAGGGGGCGCGGGCACAGATACGCAGTATTTT.

The CDR3 sequence: CASSPQDRLESYNEQFF. The DNA of the CDR3 is TGTGCCAGCTCACCACAGGACAGGCTGGAGTCCTACAATGAGCAGTTCTTC. This rearrangement joins TRBV18 to TRBJ2-1, with 7 nucleotides matching TRBD1. V lost 1 base and J lost 1; bases outside the gene matches: 7. The CDR3 spans 17 residues. The germline V gene encodes CDR1 KGHSH and CDR2 LQKENI.

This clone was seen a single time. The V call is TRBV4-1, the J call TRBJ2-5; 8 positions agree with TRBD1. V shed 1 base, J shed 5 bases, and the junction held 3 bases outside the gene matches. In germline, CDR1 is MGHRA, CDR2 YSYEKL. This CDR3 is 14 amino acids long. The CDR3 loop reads CASSQATGGETQYF. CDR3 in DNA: TGCGCCAGCAGCCAAGCTACAGGGGGGGAGACCCAGTACTTC.

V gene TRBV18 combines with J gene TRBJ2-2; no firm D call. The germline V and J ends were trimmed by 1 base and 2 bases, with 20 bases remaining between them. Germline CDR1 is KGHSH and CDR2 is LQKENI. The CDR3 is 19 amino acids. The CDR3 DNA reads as TGTGCCAGCTCACCACTTGCCCAGTCGCCCATACAAAACACCGGGGAGCTGTTTTTT. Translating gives CASSPLAQSPIQNTGELFF. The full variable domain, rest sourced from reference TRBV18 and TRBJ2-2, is NAGVMQNPRHLVRRRGQEARLRCSPMKGHSHVYWYRQLPEEGLKFMVYLQKENIIDESGMPKERFSAEFPKEGPSILRIQQVVRGDSAAYFCASSPLAQSPIQNTGELFFGEGSRLTVL.

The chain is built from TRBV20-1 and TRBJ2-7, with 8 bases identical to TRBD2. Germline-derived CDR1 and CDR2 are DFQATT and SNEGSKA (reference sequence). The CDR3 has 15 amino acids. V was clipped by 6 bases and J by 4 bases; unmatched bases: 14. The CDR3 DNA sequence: TGCAGTGCAAGTAAGAGGCCAGCGGGAGTTTACGAGCAGTACTTC. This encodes CSASKRPAGVYEQYF.

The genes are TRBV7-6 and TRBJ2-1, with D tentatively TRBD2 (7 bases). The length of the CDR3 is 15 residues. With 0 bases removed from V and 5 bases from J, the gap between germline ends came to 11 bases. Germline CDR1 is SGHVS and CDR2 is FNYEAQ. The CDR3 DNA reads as TGTGCCAGCAGCTTAGCGGGGGGGGCCGACAATGAGCAGTTCTTC. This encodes CASSLAGGADNEQFF.

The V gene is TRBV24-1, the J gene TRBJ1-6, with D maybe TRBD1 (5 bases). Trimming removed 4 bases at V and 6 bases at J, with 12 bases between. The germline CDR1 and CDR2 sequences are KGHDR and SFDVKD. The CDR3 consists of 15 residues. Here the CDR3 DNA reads TGTGCCACCAGTGACGGTGTGACAGTTAATTCACCCCTCCACTTT. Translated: CATSDGVTVNSPLHF.

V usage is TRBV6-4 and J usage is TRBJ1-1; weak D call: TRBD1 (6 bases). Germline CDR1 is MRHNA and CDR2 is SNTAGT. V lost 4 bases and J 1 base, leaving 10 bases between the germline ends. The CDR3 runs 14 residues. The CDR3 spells CASSVFRGNTEAFF. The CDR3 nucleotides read TGTGCCAGCAGTGTCTTCAGGGGGAACACTGAAGCTTTCTTT.

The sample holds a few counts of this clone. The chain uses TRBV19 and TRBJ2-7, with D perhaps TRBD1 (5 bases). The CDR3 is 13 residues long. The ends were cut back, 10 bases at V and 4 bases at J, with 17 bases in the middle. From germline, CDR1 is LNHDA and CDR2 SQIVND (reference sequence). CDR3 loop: CATADSVKYEQYF. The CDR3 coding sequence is TGTGCCACCGCCGACAGCGTAAAATACGAGCAGTACTTC.

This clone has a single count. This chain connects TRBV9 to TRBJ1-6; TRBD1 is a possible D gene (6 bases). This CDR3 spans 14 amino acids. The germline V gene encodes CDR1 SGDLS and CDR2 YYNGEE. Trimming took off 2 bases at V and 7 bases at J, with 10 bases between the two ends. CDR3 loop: CASSVRGENSPLHF. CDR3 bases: TGTGCCAGCAGCGTCAGGGGTGAAAATTCACCCCTCCACTTT.

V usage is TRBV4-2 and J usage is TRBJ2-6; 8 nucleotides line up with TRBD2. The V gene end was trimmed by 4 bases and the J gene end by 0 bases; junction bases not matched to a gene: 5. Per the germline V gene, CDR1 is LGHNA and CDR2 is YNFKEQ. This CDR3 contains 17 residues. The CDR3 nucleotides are TGTGCCAGCAGCCCCGGACTAGCAGACTCTGGGGCCAACGTCCTGACTTTC. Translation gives CASSPGLADSGANVLTF.

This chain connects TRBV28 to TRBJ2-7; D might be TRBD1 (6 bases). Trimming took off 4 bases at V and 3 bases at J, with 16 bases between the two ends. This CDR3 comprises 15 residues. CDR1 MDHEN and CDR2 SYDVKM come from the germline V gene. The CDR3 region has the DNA TGTGCCAGCAGTTCCGTTGGTCCAGGGGACTACGAGCAGTACTTC. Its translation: CASSSVGPGDYEQYF.

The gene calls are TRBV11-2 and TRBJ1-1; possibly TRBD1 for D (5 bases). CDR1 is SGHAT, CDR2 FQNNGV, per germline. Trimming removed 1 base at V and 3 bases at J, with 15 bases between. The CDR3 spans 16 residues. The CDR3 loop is CASSLAGGGWYTEAFF. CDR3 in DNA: TGTGCCAGCAGCTTAGCCGGGGGAGGTTGGTACACTGAAGCTTTCTTT.

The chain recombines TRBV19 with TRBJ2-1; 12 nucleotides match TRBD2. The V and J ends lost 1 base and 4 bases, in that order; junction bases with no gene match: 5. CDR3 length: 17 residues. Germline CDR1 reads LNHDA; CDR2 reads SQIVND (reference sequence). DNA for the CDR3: TGTGCCAGTAGTATAGGCGGGACTAGCGGGCGATACAATGAGCAGTTCTTC. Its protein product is CASSIGGTSGRYNEQFF.

The CDR3, as DNA: TGTGCCAGCTCACTCAACAGGGGTACGAACACCGGGGAGCTGTTTTTT. This sequence encodes CASSLNRGTNTGELFF. V and J are TRBV18 and TRBJ2-2; 7 bases are a match to TRBD1. Germline V gene lookup returns CDR1 KGHSH and CDR2 LQKENI. The V segment lost 4 bases and the J segment 0 bases; nucleotides outside the gene matches: 5. CDR3 length: 16 residues.

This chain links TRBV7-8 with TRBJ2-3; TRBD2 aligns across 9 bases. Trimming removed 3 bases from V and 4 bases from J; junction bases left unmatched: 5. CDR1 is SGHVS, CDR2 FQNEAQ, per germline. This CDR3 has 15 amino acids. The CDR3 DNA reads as TGTGCCAGCAGCTTTGCCCTAGCGGGATCAGATACGCAGTATTTT. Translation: CASSFALAGSDTQYF. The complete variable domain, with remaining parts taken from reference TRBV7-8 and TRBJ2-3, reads GAGVSQSPRYKVAKRGQDVALRCDPISGHVSLFWYQQALGQGPEFLTYFQNEAQLDKSGLPSDRFFAERPEGSVSTLKIQRTQQEDSAVYLCASSFALAGSDTQYFGPGTRLTVL.

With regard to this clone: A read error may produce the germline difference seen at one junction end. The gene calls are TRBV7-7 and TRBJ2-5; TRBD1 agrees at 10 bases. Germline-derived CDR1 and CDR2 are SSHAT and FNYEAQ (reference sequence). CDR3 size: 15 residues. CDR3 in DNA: TGTGCTAGCAGCAAAAGGACAGGGGGAGAAGAGACCCAGTACTTC. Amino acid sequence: CASSKRTGGEETQYF.

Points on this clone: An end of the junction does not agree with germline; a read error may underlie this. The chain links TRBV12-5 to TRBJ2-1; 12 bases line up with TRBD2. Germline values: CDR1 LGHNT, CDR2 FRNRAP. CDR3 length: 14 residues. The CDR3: CASGTSGRTWSGLF. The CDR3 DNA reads TGTGCTAGTGGAACTAGCGGGAGGACCTGGAGCGGGCTCTTC.

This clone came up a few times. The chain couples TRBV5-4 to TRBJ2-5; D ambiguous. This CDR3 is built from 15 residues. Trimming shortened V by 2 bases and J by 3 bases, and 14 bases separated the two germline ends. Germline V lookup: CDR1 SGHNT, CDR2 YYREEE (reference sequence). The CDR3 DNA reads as TGTGCCAGCAGCTTACCTCCTAGTAATAAAGAGACCCAGTACTTC. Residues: CASSLPPSNKETQYF.

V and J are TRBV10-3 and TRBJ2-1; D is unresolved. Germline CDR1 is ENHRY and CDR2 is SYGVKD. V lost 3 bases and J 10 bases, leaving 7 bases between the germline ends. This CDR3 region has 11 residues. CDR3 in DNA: TGTGCCATCAGTGACGTAGCCGAGCAGTTCTTC. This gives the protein CAISDVAEQFF.

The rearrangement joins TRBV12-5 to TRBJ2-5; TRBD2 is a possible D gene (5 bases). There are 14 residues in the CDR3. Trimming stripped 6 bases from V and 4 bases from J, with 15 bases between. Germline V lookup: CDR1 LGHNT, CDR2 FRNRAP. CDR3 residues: CASGIAGGRETQYF. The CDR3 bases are TGTGCTAGTGGGATAGCAGGAGGTCGAGAGACCCAGTACTTC.

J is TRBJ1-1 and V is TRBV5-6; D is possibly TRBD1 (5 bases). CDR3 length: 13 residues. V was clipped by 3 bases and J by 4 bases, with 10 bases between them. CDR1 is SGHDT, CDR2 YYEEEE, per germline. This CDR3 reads CASSWGGATEAFF. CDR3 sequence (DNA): TGTGCCAGCAGCTGGGGGGGTGCCACTGAAGCTTTCTTT.

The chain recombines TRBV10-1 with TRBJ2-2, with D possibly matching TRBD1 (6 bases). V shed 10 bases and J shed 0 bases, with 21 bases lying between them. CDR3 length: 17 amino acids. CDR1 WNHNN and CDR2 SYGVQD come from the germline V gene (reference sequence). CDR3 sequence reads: CATTGTLNYANTGELFF. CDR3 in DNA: TGCGCCACCACAGGGACCTTAAATTACGCGAACACCGGGGAGCTGTTTTTT.

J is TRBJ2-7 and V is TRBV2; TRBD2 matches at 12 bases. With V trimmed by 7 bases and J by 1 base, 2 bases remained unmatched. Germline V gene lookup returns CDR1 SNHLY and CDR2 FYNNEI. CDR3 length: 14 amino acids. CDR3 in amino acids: CASTLAGGSYEQYF. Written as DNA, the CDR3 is TGTGCCAGCACCCTAGCGGGGGGGTCCTACGAGCAGTACTTC.

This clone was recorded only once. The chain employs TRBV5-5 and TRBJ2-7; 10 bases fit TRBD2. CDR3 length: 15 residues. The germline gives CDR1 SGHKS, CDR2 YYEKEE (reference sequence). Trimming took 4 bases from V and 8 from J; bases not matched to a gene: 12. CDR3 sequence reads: CASSPWEREGHKQYF. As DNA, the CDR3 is TGTGCCAGCAGCCCCTGGGAGCGGGAGGGCCATAAGCAGTACTTC. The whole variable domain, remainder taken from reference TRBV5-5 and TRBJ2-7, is DAGVTQSPTHLIKTRGQQVTLRCSPISGHKSVSWYQQVLGQGPQFIFQYYEKEERGRGNFPDRFSARQFPNYSSELNVNALLLGDSALYLCASSPWEREGHKQYFGPGTRLTVT.

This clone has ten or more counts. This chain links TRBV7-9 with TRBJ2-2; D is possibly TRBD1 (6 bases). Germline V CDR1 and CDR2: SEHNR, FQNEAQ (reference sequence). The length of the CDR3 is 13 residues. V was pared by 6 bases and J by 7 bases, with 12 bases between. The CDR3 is CASSYRAIGELFF. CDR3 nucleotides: TGTGCCAGCAGTTACAGGGCGATCGGGGAGCTGTTTTTT.

The CDR3 sequence: CASSLKGLAGSSYEQYF. The CDR3 bases are TGTGCCAGCAGTTTGAAGGGACTAGCGGGGAGCTCCTACGAGCAGTACTTC. V is TRBV28 and J is TRBJ2-7, with 13 nucleotides matching TRBD2. The germline V gene encodes CDR1 MDHEN and CDR2 SYDVKM. CDR3 length: 17 amino acids. V lost 3 bases and J lost 0; bases outside the gene matches: 5.

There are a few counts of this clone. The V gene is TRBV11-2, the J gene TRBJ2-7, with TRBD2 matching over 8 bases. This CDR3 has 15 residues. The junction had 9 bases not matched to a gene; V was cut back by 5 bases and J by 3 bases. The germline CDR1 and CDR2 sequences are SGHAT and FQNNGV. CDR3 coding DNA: TGTGCCAGCAGCCAGACTAGCGTAGGTATCTACGAGCAGTACTTC. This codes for CASSQTSVGIYEQYF.